This paragraph reports one TCR beta chain. These data belong to a study of T cell changes during pregnancy in multiple sclerosis. The germline V gene encodes CDR1 MDHEN and CDR2 SYDVKM. After removal of 6 bases from V and 7 bases from J, the junction contained 8 bases not matched to a gene. CDR3 length: 14 amino acids. The protocol was immunoSEQ multiplex PCR, while the TCRdb copy is restricted to in-frame clones and leaves out a portion. The table has approximately 45,000 clones, about nine tenths seen once. The sequencing used CD4+ T cells from peripheral blood mononuclear cells, collected in the first trimester of pregnancy. This sequence originates from a female donor with multiple sclerosis, enrolled in a pregnancy study. This sequence joins TRBV28 and TRBJ1-4; TRBD1 matches 7 bases. The CDR3 nucleotides read TGTGCCAGCAGCAGTGGGACAGTTCGTGAAAAACTGTTTTTT. Amino acid sequence: CASSSGTVREKLFF.